The entry below describes one T cell receptor (beta chain). This CDR3 comprises 15 residues. The germline CDR1 and CDR2 sequences are MDHEN and SYDVKM. V lost 5 bases to trimming and J lost 4 bases; unmatched junction nucleotides: 8. The record originates from a study of blood T cell repertoires in COVID-19. In the study overall: T cells, B-cell-depleted T cells, or PBMCs supplied cDNA or gDNA.

Sequenced by immunoSEQ multiplex PCR; TCRdb stores in-frame clones only, minus some. The sample shows 53,000 or so clones, approximately 82% of them seen only once. This chain joins TRBV28 and TRBJ1-1, with 9 bases that match TRBD1. Material for sequencing was peripheral blood. The receptor comes from a human donor in a cohort sampled during active COVID-19. CDR3 in DNA: TGTGCCAGCAGTCCTCGGACAGGGGCGGTCACTGAAGCTTTCTTT. Its translation is CASSPRTGAVTEAFF.